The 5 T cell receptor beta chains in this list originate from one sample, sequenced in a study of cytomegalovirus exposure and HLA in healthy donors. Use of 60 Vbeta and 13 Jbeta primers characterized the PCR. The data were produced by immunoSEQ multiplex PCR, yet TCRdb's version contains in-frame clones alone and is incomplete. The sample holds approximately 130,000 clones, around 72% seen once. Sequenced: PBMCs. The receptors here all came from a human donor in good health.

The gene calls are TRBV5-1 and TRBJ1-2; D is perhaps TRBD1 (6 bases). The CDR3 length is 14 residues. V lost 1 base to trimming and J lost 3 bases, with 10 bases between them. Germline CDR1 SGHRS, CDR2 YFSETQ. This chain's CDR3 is CASSLLPGDYGYTF. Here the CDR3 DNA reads TGCGCCAGCAGCTTGCTTCCAGGGGACTATGGCTACACCTTC.

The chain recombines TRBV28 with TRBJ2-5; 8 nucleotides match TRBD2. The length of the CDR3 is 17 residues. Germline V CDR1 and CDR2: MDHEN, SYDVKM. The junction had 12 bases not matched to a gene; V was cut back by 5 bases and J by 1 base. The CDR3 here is CASSVDFSGTLQETQYF. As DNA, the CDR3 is TGTGCCAGCAGTGTAGACTTTAGCGGGACCCTCCAAGAGACCCAGTACTTC. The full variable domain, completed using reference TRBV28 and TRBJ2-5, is DVKVTQSSRYLVKRTGEKVFLECVQDMDHENMFWYRQDPGLGLRLIYFSYDVKMKEKGDIPEGYSVSREKKERFSLILESASTNQTSMYLCASSVDFSGTLQETQYFGPGTRLLVL.

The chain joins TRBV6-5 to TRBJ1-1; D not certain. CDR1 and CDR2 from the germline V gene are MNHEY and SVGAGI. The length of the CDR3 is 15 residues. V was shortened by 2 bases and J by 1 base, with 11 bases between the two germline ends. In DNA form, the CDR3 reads TGTGCCAGCAGTTACGGCGACCGAGGGAACACTGAAGCTTTCTTT. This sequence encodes CASSYGDRGNTEAFF.

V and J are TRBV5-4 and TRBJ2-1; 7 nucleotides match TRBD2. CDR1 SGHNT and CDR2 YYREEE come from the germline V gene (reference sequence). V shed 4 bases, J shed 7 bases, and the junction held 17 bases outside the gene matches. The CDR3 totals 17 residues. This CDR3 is CASSPESTSYGGNEQFF. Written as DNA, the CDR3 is TGTGCCAGCAGCCCTGAATCGACTAGCTACGGGGGGAATGAGCAGTTCTTC.

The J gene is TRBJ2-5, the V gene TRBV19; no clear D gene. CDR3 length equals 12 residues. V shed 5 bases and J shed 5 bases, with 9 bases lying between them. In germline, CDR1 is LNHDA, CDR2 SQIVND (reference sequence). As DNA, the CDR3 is TGTGCCAGTAGTCATTCGAGGGAGACCCAGTACTTC. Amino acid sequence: CASSHSRETQYF.